The 30 T cell receptor beta chains given below trace back to one sample, sequenced in a study of CD8 T cells in Susac syndrome. An input of about 0.45 to 1 ug of RNA was subjected to reverse transcription using random hexamers. One entry per CDR3 protein results from TCRdb running MiXCR on the immunoSEQ multiplex PCR reads. The sample records about 140,000 distinct CDR3 sequences, 94% being singletons. Sample: CD8+ T cells from PBMCs. The source is a human donor in good health.

J is TRBJ2-7 and V is TRBV28; 8 bases align to TRBD1. V shed 6 bases and J 2 bases; nucleotides not matched to a gene: 9. Per germline, CDR1 MDHEN and CDR2 SYDVKM. The CDR3 runs to 15 residues. The CDR3 region is CASRPPGQATYEQYF. Here the CDR3 DNA reads TGTGCCAGCAGGCCCCCGGGACAGGCCACCTACGAGCAGTACTTC.

This sequence joins TRBV20-1 and TRBJ1-5, with 8 positions matching TRBD1. This CDR3 spans 16 amino acids. From germline, CDR1 is DFQATT and CDR2 SNEGSKA (reference sequence). V trimming: 3 bases; J trimming: 0 bases; junction bases outside the gene matches: 7. The chain's CDR3 is CSARGQDEYSNQPQHF. For the CDR3, the DNA is TGCAGTGCTAGGGGACAGGACGAATATAGCAATCAGCCCCAGCATTTT.

The gene calls are TRBV20-1 and TRBJ2-7; tentatively, D is TRBD2 (5 bases). V gave up 1 base and J gave up 0 bases, with 16 bases separating them. The CDR3 has 16 amino acids. Germline CDR1 and CDR2: DFQATT and SNEGSKA (reference sequence). DNA of the CDR3: TGCAGTGCTAGAGCTACGGTACTAGTCAGCTCCTACGAGCAGTACTTC. Encoded protein: CSARATVLVSSYEQYF.

The chain couples TRBV28 to TRBJ2-3; TRBD1 is a possible D gene (5 bases). Germline V gene lookup returns CDR1 MDHEN and CDR2 SYDVKM. V was trimmed by 2 bases and J by 4 bases, leaving 13 bases between them. The CDR3 length is 15 residues. CDR3 nucleotide sequence: TGTGCCAGCAGTTTAGGGGCCTCTACTTCAGATACGCAGTATTTT. As protein: CASSLGASTSDTQYF.

The CDR3 DNA reads as TGCAGTGCGTTCGGACTAGCGGGAGTTATGGTTGAGCAGTTCTTC. Its protein is CSAFGLAGVMVEQFF. The rearrangement joins TRBV20-1 to TRBJ2-1, with 13 bases fitting TRBD2. V shed 6 bases and J 9 bases; nucleotides not matched to a gene: 11. Germline V lookup: CDR1 DFQATT, CDR2 SNEGSKA (reference sequence). This CDR3 is 15 amino acids long.

The rearrangement links TRBV24-1 to TRBJ1-1; D gene ambiguous. The CDR3 is 13 residues long. Per the germline V gene, CDR1 is KGHDR and CDR2 is SFDVKD. V lost 1 base, J lost 1 base, and 3 bases lay in between. CDR3 amino acids: CATSDFWNTEAFF. In nucleotides, the CDR3 is TGTGCCACCAGTGATTTCTGGAACACTGAAGCTTTCTTT.

The gene calls are TRBV28 and TRBJ2-2, with 9 bases identical to TRBD2. With 5 bases clipped from V and 1 base from J, the junction kept 2 bases outside the gene matches. Germline V gene lookup returns CDR1 MDHEN and CDR2 SYDVKM. The length of the CDR3 is 15 residues. The CDR3 loop is CASSPSGKNTGELFF. The CDR3 DNA is TGTGCCAGCAGTCCTAGCGGGAAGAACACCGGGGAGCTGTTTTTT.

The V call is TRBV28, the J call TRBJ2-7, with D possibly being TRBD1 or TRBD2 (5 bases each). Germline-derived CDR1 and CDR2 are MDHEN and SYDVKM. The CDR3 has 15 amino acids. V lost 3 bases to trimming and J lost 2 bases, with 14 bases between them. As DNA, the CDR3 is TGTGCCAGCAGTTTCGGTTGGATGGGACCCTACGAGCAGTACTTC. Protein: CASSFGWMGPYEQYF. The full variable domain, rest sourced from reference TRBV28 and TRBJ2-7, is DVKVTQSSRYLVKRTGEKVFLECVQDMDHENMFWYRQDPGLGLRLIYFSYDVKMKEKGDIPEGYSVSREKKERFSLILESASTNQTSMYLCASSFGWMGPYEQYFGPGTRLTVT.

V is TRBV3-1 and J is TRBJ2-1; TRBD2 matches at 8 bases. Germline trimming cut 0 bases from V and 6 bases from J; bases unmatched to any gene: 7. Germline V CDR1 and CDR2: LGHDT, YNNKEL (reference sequence). The CDR3 consists of 16 residues. CDR3 sequence: CASSQDSGKGRNEQFF. In DNA form, the CDR3 reads TGTGCCAGCAGCCAAGATAGCGGGAAGGGCCGCAATGAGCAGTTCTTC.

The J gene is TRBJ2-2, the V gene TRBV4-2; D remains unclear. V dropped 4 bases and J dropped 4 bases, with 16 bases sitting between them. The CDR3 length is 16 residues. The germline V gene encodes CDR1 LGHNA and CDR2 YNFKEQ. The DNA of the CDR3 is TGTGCCAGCAGCCTTCGGACGGGCCAGGTCACCGGGGAGCTGTTTTTT. It encodes CASSLRTGQVTGELFF.

This chain uses TRBV24-1 with TRBJ1-2; D is unresolved. The V end was cut by 0 bases, the J end by 6 bases, with 7 bases between. The CDR3 runs to 13 residues. From germline, CDR1 is KGHDR and CDR2 SFDVKD. The CDR3 sequence is CATSDLSYDGYTF. The CDR3, as DNA: TGTGCCACCAGTGATTTGAGCTACGATGGCTACACCTTC.

The rearrangement links TRBV24-1 to TRBJ2-3; 10 bases are a match to TRBD1. The CDR3 contains 15 residues. Per germline, CDR1 KGHDR and CDR2 SFDVKD. V was clipped by 8 bases and J by 4 bases; unmatched bases: 8. For the CDR3, the DNA is TGTGCCACCACCTCCCGGGACAGGGGTGCAGATACGCAGTATTTT. Protein product: CATTSRDRGADTQYF.

The chain has TRBV13 and TRBJ2-3; 8 nucleotides line up with TRBD1. CDR1 is PRHDT and CDR2 is FYEKMQ in the germline V gene (reference sequence). The V gene end was trimmed by 7 bases and the J gene end by 0 bases; junction bases not matched to a gene: 18. The length of the CDR3 is 19 residues. The CDR3 coding sequence is TGTGCCAGCAATCCCGACCCGGGACAGGTTCGACTCAGCACAGATACGCAGTATTTT. Its translation: CASNPDPGQVRLSTDTQYF.

The count of this clonotype is one. This chain links TRBV20-1 with TRBJ1-4; 10 bases line up with TRBD1. The V segment lost 5 bases and the J segment 8 bases; nucleotides outside the gene matches: 5. Germline loops: CDR1 DFQATT, CDR2 SNEGSKA (reference sequence). The CDR3 totals 13 residues. The CDR3 nucleotides read TGCAGTGCTGCCGGGACAGGGGTAGAAAAACTGTTTTTT. As protein: CSAAGTGVEKLFF.

The chain has TRBV6-5 and TRBJ1-1; D may be TRBD1 (6 bases). The germline gives CDR1 MNHEY, CDR2 SVGAGI. The CDR3 totals 13 residues. Trimming shortened V by 6 bases and J by 2 bases, and 10 bases separated the two germline ends. The CDR3 nucleotides read TGTGCCAGCAGAGAACAGGGAAACACTGAAGCTTTCTTT. Amino acids: CASREQGNTEAFF.

The rearrangement joins TRBV20-1 to TRBJ2-3; 8 nucleotides line up with TRBD1. Germline V gene data show CDR1 as DFQATT and CDR2 as SNEGSKA (reference sequence). This CDR3 is built from 17 residues. The V and J ends lost 6 bases and 1 base, in that order; junction bases with no gene match: 15. This CDR3 reads CSAFGQGTTAGTDTQYF. The CDR3 coding sequence is TGCAGTGCCTTCGGACAGGGAACGACCGCTGGCACAGATACGCAGTATTTT.

The CDR3 nucleotides are TGCAGCGTCGCGACAGCGAACACCGGGGAGCTGTTTTTT. It encodes CSVATANTGELFF. The J gene is TRBJ2-2, the V gene TRBV29-1, with D maybe TRBD1 (5 bases). The CDR3 is made up of 13 amino acids. Germline assignment: CDR1 SQVTM and CDR2 ANQGSEA. Trimming pared 6 bases from V and 0 bases from J, leaving 8 bases between.

The chain recombines TRBV6-6 with TRBJ1-4; the D is unclear. The V gene lost 11 bases and the J gene lost 8 bases, with 21 bases spanning the gap. This CDR3 is built from 14 residues. CDR1 MNHNY and CDR2 SVGAGI come from the germline V gene (reference sequence). The CDR3 DNA reads as TGTGCCTCCAAAACATGGATGGAGCGGGAAAAACTGTTTTTT. This codes for CASKTWMEREKLFF.

V is TRBV29-1 and J is TRBJ2-1; 15 positions agree with TRBD2. Germline V lookup: CDR1 SQVTM, CDR2 ANQGSEA. This CDR3 is 17 amino acids long. J lost 10 bases, V lost 3 bases, and 13 bases had no gene match. The CDR3, as DNA: TGCAGCGTTGAGGGGGCCCCGGGACTAGCGGGAGGCGGAGAGCAGTTCTTC. Amino acids: CSVEGAPGLAGGGEQFF.

The J gene is TRBJ2-5, the V gene TRBV9; D uncertain. This CDR3 region has 11 residues. Germline CDR1 reads SGDLS; CDR2 reads YYNGEE. V was cut by 0 bases and J by 5 bases, with 2 bases left in between. The CDR3 loop is CASSVDETQYF. The CDR3 nucleotides read TGTGCCAGCAGCGTAGACGAGACCCAGTACTTC.

The chain recombines TRBV3-1 with TRBJ2-2; TRBD1 might be the D (6 bases). The CDR3 covers 18 residues. Trimming shortened V by 1 base and J by 0 bases, and 15 bases separated the two germline ends. CDR1 is LGHDT, CDR2 YNNKEL, per germline (reference sequence). The CDR3 region has the DNA TGTGCCAGCAGCCAAGTCCCGGGACACACTACGAACACCGGGGAGCTGTTTTTT. Translated: CASSQVPGHTTNTGELFF.

The V and J genes are TRBV7-9 and TRBJ2-3; D gene uncertain. There are 16 residues in the CDR3. V lost 6 bases and J 5 bases, leaving 21 bases between the germline ends. CDR1 is SEHNR and CDR2 is FQNEAQ in the germline V gene (reference sequence). This CDR3 reads CASRPSTQLVEDTQYF. In DNA form, the CDR3 reads TGTGCCAGCAGACCATCTACCCAATTAGTGGAAGATACGCAGTATTTT.

This sequence joins TRBV13 and TRBJ2-1; no reliable D call. Per germline, CDR1 PRHDT and CDR2 FYEKMQ (reference sequence). V was cut by 3 bases and J by 0 bases, with 6 bases left in between. CDR3 length: 14 residues. The CDR3 nucleotides read TGTGCCAGCAGCTTTAAATCCTCCTACAATGAGCAGTTCTTC. The encoded protein is CASSFKSSYNEQFF.

The rearrangement joins TRBV3-1 to TRBJ2-7; D unclear. The V and J ends lost 1 base and 5 bases respectively, with 12 bases between them. Germline assignment: CDR1 LGHDT and CDR2 YNNKEL (reference sequence). The CDR3 is 14 residues long. Here the CDR3 reads CASSQALALHEQYF. CDR3 DNA sequence: TGTGCCAGCAGCCAAGCCCTTGCTCTCCACGAGCAGTACTTC.

This clonotype was picked up one time. V usage is TRBV29-1 and J usage is TRBJ2-7; D might be TRBD2 (6 bases). Trimming pared 7 bases from V and 3 bases from J, leaving 13 bases between. Germline V gene data show CDR1 as SQVTM and CDR2 as ANQGSEA. The CDR3 runs 12 residues. CDR3 in amino acids: CSAETSNYEQYF. The CDR3 DNA reads as TGCAGCGCTGAGACTAGTAACTACGAGCAGTACTTC.

The V and J genes are TRBV28 and TRBJ2-7; D not certain. The CDR3 consists of 15 residues. Trimming removed 5 bases at V and 2 bases at J, with 16 bases between. Germline V gives CDR1 MDHEN, CDR2 SYDVKM. The CDR3 sequence: CASSPRSSMAYEQYF. The CDR3 nucleotides are TGTGCCAGCAGTCCTAGATCTAGTATGGCCTACGAGCAGTACTTC.

The V gene is TRBV28, the J gene TRBJ2-7; D may be TRBD1 (6 bases). The V gene lost 5 bases and the J gene lost 6 bases, with 17 bases spanning the gap. CDR3 size: 14 residues. From germline, CDR1 is MDHEN and CDR2 SYDVKM. For the CDR3, the DNA is TGTGCCAGCAGTCCGGGAAGGGGGTTCGGCGAGCAGTACTTC. As protein: CASSPGRGFGEQYF.

The count of this clonotype is one. V and J are TRBV7-9 and TRBJ2-5; 10 bases are shared with TRBD2. CDR3 length: 16 amino acids. The germline V gene has CDR1 SEHNR and CDR2 FQNEAQ (reference sequence). Trimming removed 5 bases from V and 3 bases from J; junction bases left unmatched: 9. CDR3 coding DNA: TGTGCCAGCAGCCAGTTGGGGCTAGCGGGAGAAGAGACCCAGTACTTC. Protein sequence: CASSQLGLAGEETQYF.

This rearrangement joins TRBV29-1 to TRBJ2-1, with a weak D call TRBD2 (6 bases). From germline, CDR1 is SQVTM and CDR2 ANQGSEA. CDR3 length: 14 amino acids. V lost 4 bases and J 0 bases, leaving 10 bases between the germline ends. DNA of the CDR3: TGCAGCGTTGGCCTAGCGAGCTCCTACAATGAGCAGTTCTTC. Its translation is CSVGLASSYNEQFF.

This clonotype has only a few counts. One junction end disagrees with the germline gene, perhaps due to a read error. The genes are TRBV28 and TRBJ1-1; TRBD1 is a possible D gene (5 bases). The CDR3 runs 13 residues. Germline-derived CDR1 and CDR2 are MDHEN and SYDVKM. For the CDR3, the DNA is TGTGCCAGTCGTCCGGGGGTTAGCACTGAAGCTTTTTTT. Translation gives CASRPGVSTEAFF.